A single sample is the source of the 24 T cell receptor beta chains below, sequenced in a study of shared clonotypes between healthy human individuals. Measured with immunoSEQ multiplex PCR; TCRdb has only the in-frame clones, and not every one. The sample shows millions of clones, approximately 94% of them seen only once. The specimen was naive CD4+ T cells sorted from blood. The subset was: CD45RA+ positively selected. The receptors originated from a man younger than 35 in good health.

This rearrangement joins TRBV2 to TRBJ1-6, with D unclear. This CDR3 comprises 14 residues. The V and J ends lost 5 bases and 7 bases respectively, with 12 bases between them. Germline loops: CDR1 SNHLY, CDR2 FYNNEI. The CDR3 DNA reads as TGTGCCAGCAGTAACAGCAGGTACAATTCACCCCTCCACTTT. As protein: CASSNSRYNSPLHF.

The chain links TRBV10-3 to TRBJ2-7; TRBD2 agrees at 8 bases. The germline gives CDR1 ENHRY, CDR2 SYGVKD. Losses at the gene ends were 4 bases for V and 2 bases for J; bases not matched to a gene: 13. The CDR3 loop spans 17 amino acids. The CDR3 sequence: CAISGQEKGTRPYEQYF. The CDR3 DNA sequence: TGTGCCATCAGTGGCCAAGAGAAGGGGACTAGGCCCTACGAGCAGTACTTC.

The chain links TRBV2 to TRBJ2-2, with a tentative D call TRBD2 (7 bases). This CDR3 region has 15 residues. V dropped 1 base and J dropped 5 bases, with 11 bases sitting between them. CDR1 SNHLY and CDR2 FYNNEI come from the germline V gene. CDR3 region: CASSEVRGGTGELFF. The CDR3 coding sequence is TGTGCCAGCAGTGAAGTGAGGGGGGGGACCGGGGAGCTGTTTTTT.

The CDR3 here is CASSPRNRVQETQYF. CDR3 sequence (DNA): TGTGCCAGCTCACCACGGAATAGGGTGCAAGAGACCCAGTACTTC. The chain carries TRBV18 and TRBJ2-5; no definite D call. Germline assignment: CDR1 KGHSH and CDR2 LQKENI. There are 15 residues in the CDR3. V dropped 1 base and J dropped 2 bases, with 11 bases sitting between them.

This chain links TRBV19 with TRBJ2-1; 8 positions match TRBD2. Trimming took 1 base from V and 8 from J; bases not matched to a gene: 10. From germline, CDR1 is LNHDA and CDR2 SQIVND (reference sequence). There are 16 residues in the CDR3. CDR3 protein: CASSIGVAGSMDEQFF. CDR3 DNA: TGTGCCAGTAGTATAGGTGTAGCGGGGAGTATGGATGAGCAGTTCTTC.

This chain links TRBV27 with TRBJ1-1; 7 bases agree with TRBD1. Germline trimming cut 5 bases from V and 2 bases from J; bases unmatched to any gene: 5. The CDR3 consists of 14 residues. Per germline, CDR1 MNHEY and CDR2 SMNVEV (reference sequence). The chain's CDR3 is CASSIRDSNTEAFF. For the CDR3, the DNA is TGTGCCAGCAGTATAAGGGACAGTAACACTGAAGCTTTCTTT.

This chain joins TRBV5-4 and TRBJ1-2; unclear D gene. This CDR3 is built from 15 residues. Deletions cut 1 base from V and 4 bases from J, with 14 bases between. Germline V gene sequence: CDR1 SGHNT, CDR2 YYREEE (reference sequence). Written as DNA, the CDR3 is TGTGCCAGCAGCTTGCCCCAGCCTTCTTTCTATGGCTACACCTTC. The encoded protein is CASSLPQPSFYGYTF.

As to this clone: The same CDR3 arises from other DNA sequences in this sample as well. The V and J genes are TRBV2 and TRBJ2-3, with unresolved D. The CDR3 spans 11 residues. The V and J ends lost 6 bases and 2 bases respectively, with 3 bases between them. Germline values: CDR1 SNHLY, CDR2 FYNNEI. The CDR3 bases are TGTGCCAGCAGGCTCACAGATACGCAGTATTTT. Amino acids: CASRLTDTQYF.

The chain is built from TRBV30 and TRBJ2-1; D unclear. The V end was cut by 1 base, the J end by 0 bases, with 4 bases between. The V gene's germline CDR1 is GTSNPN and CDR2 SVGIG (reference sequence). CDR3 length equals 13 residues. This CDR3 reads CAWSGVSYNEQFF. The CDR3 nucleotides are TGTGCCTGGAGTGGGGTCTCCTACAATGAGCAGTTCTTC.

The V and J genes are TRBV5-4 and TRBJ1-1; D might be TRBD1 (5 bases). Germline loops: CDR1 SGHNT, CDR2 YYREEE (reference sequence). V was clipped by 0 bases and J by 4 bases, with 10 bases between them. The CDR3 totals 14 residues. CDR3 residues: CASSLGDRTTEAFF. CDR3 DNA: TGTGCCAGCAGCTTGGGTGACAGAACCACTGAAGCTTTCTTT.

The J gene is TRBJ1-6, the V gene TRBV11-2; D might be TRBD1 (5 bases). Trimming took 9 bases from V and 6 from J, leaving 15 bases between them. In germline, CDR1 is SGHAT, CDR2 FQNNGV. The CDR3 spans 14 residues. The CDR3 loop reads CASSGQGGNSPLHF. The DNA for the CDR3 is TGTGCCAGTAGTGGGCAGGGTGGTAATTCACCCCTCCACTTT.

The rearrangement links TRBV5-1 to TRBJ2-1, with 7 bases matching TRBD2. This CDR3 contains 16 residues. Germline V gene data show CDR1 as SGHRS and CDR2 as YFSETQ. V lost 0 bases and J lost 7; bases outside the gene matches: 10. The CDR3: CASSLGTGGGMNEQFF. The CDR3, as DNA: TGCGCCAGCAGCTTGGGTACGGGAGGAGGAATGAATGAGCAGTTCTTC.

The chain employs TRBV13 and TRBJ2-5; D is unclear. CDR1 and CDR2 (germline): PRHDT, FYEKMQ (reference sequence). The V end lost 5 bases, the J end lost 2 bases, and 9 bases lay between the germline ends. CDR3 size: 13 residues. CDR3 nucleotide sequence: TGTGCCAGCAGCCCCCGGCAGCAAGAGACCCAGTACTTC. It is translated as CASSPRQQETQYF.

The DNA for the CDR3 is TGCGCCAGCAGCTTGCTGGGGACGTCAAGGGAAAAACTGTTTTTT. It translates to CASSLLGTSREKLFF. The gene calls are TRBV5-1 and TRBJ1-4, with D possibly being TRBD1 (5 bases). The CDR3 totals 15 residues. The V gene's germline CDR1 is SGHRS and CDR2 YFSETQ. The V end was cut by 1 base, the J end by 8 bases, with 15 bases between.

The chain has TRBV6-5 and TRBJ2-7; 8 nucleotides agree with TRBD1. CDR3 length: 13 amino acids. Germline CDR1 reads MNHEY; CDR2 reads SVGAGI. The trim removed 8 bases at V and 5 bases at J, leaving 8 bases unmatched. This CDR3 is CASGRTGNNEQYF. The CDR3 DNA is TGTGCCAGCGGGAGGACAGGGAACAACGAGCAGTACTTC.

The chain couples TRBV28 to TRBJ2-2; 9 positions match TRBD1. The V and J ends lost 6 bases and 3 bases, in that order; junction bases with no gene match: 5. This CDR3 is 15 amino acids long. Germline CDR1 is MDHEN and CDR2 is SYDVKM. CDR3 sequence: CASSQGDRDTGELFF. As DNA, the CDR3 is TGTGCCAGCAGCCAAGGGGACAGGGACACCGGGGAGCTGTTTTTT.

The chain has TRBV19 and TRBJ1-4; TRBD1 matches at 8 bases. CDR1 LNHDA and CDR2 SQIVND come from the germline V gene (reference sequence). This CDR3 has 15 residues. The ends lost 9 bases at V and 0 bases at J; junction bases unmatched: 6. This CDR3 is CASGQGKATNEKLFF. CDR3 nucleotides: TGTGCCAGCGGACAGGGAAAAGCAACTAATGAAAAACTGTTTTTT.

This clone was observed once. This chain's CDR3 is CASSPGQSIGPLHF. The DNA for the CDR3 is TGTGCCAGCTCACCGGGACAGAGTATTGGACCCCTCCACTTT. This chain joins TRBV18 and TRBJ1-6; 7 nucleotides line up with TRBD1. There are 14 residues in the CDR3. The V segment lost 3 bases and the J segment 12 bases; nucleotides outside the gene matches: 8. The germline CDR1 and CDR2 sequences are KGHSH and LQKENI. The full variable domain, in which reference TRBV18 and TRBJ1-6 provide the parts outside the CDR3, is NAGVMQNPRHLVRRRGQEARLRCSPMKGHSHVYWYRQLPEEGLKFMVYLQKENIIDESGMPKERFSAEFPKEGPSILRIQQVVRGDSAAYFCASSPGQSIGPLHFGNGTRLTVT.

The chain carries TRBV6-1 and TRBJ2-3, with D perhaps matching TRBD1 (6 bases). This CDR3 is 13 amino acids long. Germline assignment: CDR1 MNHNS and CDR2 SASEGT. Between the trimmed V and J ends, which lost 1 base and 6 bases, there was a span of 8 bases. The CDR3 region has the DNA TGTGCCAGCAGTGAAGACAGGGAGGATACGCAGTATTTT. Amino acids: CASSEDREDTQYF.

The V gene is TRBV25-1, the J gene TRBJ2-1, with D unresolved. The V gene lost 2 bases and the J gene lost 3 bases, with 5 bases spanning the gap. Germline values: CDR1 MGHDK, CDR2 SYGVNS. This CDR3 comprises 13 residues. The CDR3 is CASSESSYNEQFF. CDR3 DNA sequence: TGTGCCAGCAGTGAAAGTAGCTACAATGAGCAGTTCTTC.

This clone was seen a single time. The sample has other DNA sequences that encode this CDR3 too. The chain recombines TRBV5-1 with TRBJ1-1; D is possibly TRBD1 (6 bases). The germline V gene has CDR1 SGHRS and CDR2 YFSETQ. V lost 2 bases and J 5 bases, leaving 10 bases between the germline ends. The length of the CDR3 is 13 residues. The CDR3 DNA reads as TGCGCCAGCAGCTTTTCCGGGACAACTGAAGCTTTCTTT. Protein sequence: CASSFSGTTEAFF.

The V gene is TRBV18, the J gene TRBJ2-5; the match to TRBD2 covers 8 bases. The V and J ends lost 1 base and 2 bases, in that order; junction bases with no gene match: 12. This CDR3 has 18 amino acids. Germline V gene data show CDR1 as KGHSH and CDR2 as LQKENI. The CDR3 spells CASSPLSSTSGGQETQYF. CDR3 nucleotides: TGTGCCAGCTCACCACTGTCATCTACTAGCGGAGGACAAGAGACCCAGTACTTC.

V is TRBV10-3 and J is TRBJ1-1, with D possibly being TRBD1 (6 bases). CDR1 is ENHRY and CDR2 is SYGVKD in the germline V gene. The CDR3 loop spans 15 amino acids. V lost 4 bases and J lost 5, with 17 bases in between. This chain's CDR3 is CAISGGISRGTEAFF. As DNA, the CDR3 is TGTGCCATCAGTGGAGGGATCTCGAGGGGGACTGAAGCTTTCTTT.

This rearrangement joins TRBV29-1 to TRBJ1-1; D unresolved. The CDR3 has 13 residues. Germline CDR1 and CDR2: SQVTM and ANQGSEA. V gave up 0 bases and J gave up 2 bases, with 7 bases separating them. The CDR3 nucleotides read TGCAGCGTTGAAGAGACGGTTAACACTGAAGCTTTCTTT. This codes for CSVEETVNTEAFF.